The 25 T cell receptor beta chains given below trace back to one sample, sequenced in a study of cytomegalovirus exposure and HLA in healthy donors. With 60 Vbeta and 13 Jbeta primers, the PCR was carried out. This table comes from immunoSEQ multiplex PCR, and its TCRdb copy is limited to in-frame clones, with some not included. The repertoire includes about 170,000 clones, about three quarters of them detected once, and approximately 2% sits in the top ten. The sample comprised PBMCs. These receptor sequences come from a female donor in good health and CMV-seronegative.

V gene TRBV2 combines with J gene TRBJ2-3; D not certain. This CDR3 contains 13 residues. Per germline, CDR1 SNHLY and CDR2 FYNNEI. V lost 6 bases and J lost 2, with 9 bases in between. The CDR3 nucleotides read TGTGCCAGCAGCTCCAGATTCACAGATACGCAGTATTTT. This gives the protein CASSSRFTDTQYF. Combining the CDR3 with reference TRBV2 and TRBJ2-3 gives the whole variable domain EPEVTQTPSHQVTQMGQEVILRCVPISNHLYFYWYRQILGQKVEFLVSFYNNEISEKSEIFDDQFSVERPDGSNFTLKIRSTKLEDSAMYFCASSSRFTDTQYFGPGTRLTVL.

The rearrangement uses TRBV15 and TRBJ2-5; D is possibly TRBD1 (6 bases). This CDR3 is built from 14 residues. V was shortened by 1 base and J by 4 bases, with 10 bases between the two germline ends. CDR1 is LNHNV and CDR2 is YYDKDF in the germline V gene (reference sequence). CDR3 nucleotides: TGTGCCACCAGCAGAGTTACAGGGCCAGAGACCCAGTACTTC. Amino acid sequence: CATSRVTGPETQYF. The whole variable domain, filled in from reference TRBV15 and TRBJ2-5, reads DAMVIQNPRYQVTQFGKPVTLSCSQTLNHNVMYWYQQKSSQAPKLLFHYYDKDFNNEADTPDNFQSRRPNTSFCFLDIRSPGLGDTAMYLCATSRVTGPETQYFGPGTRLLVL.

The chain couples TRBV19 to TRBJ1-4; the D gene is possibly TRBD1 (5 bases). CDR1 is LNHDA and CDR2 is SQIVND in the germline V gene (reference sequence). This CDR3 contains 13 residues. V gave up 7 bases and J gave up 7 bases, with 13 bases separating them. CDR3 coding DNA: TGTGCCAGTACGACAGACCACTCTGAAAAACTGTTTTTT. It codes for CASTTDHSEKLFF.

The chain uses TRBV5-4 and TRBJ1-6; D perhaps matches TRBD1 (6 bases). The V gene lost 10 bases and the J gene lost 11 bases, with 19 bases spanning the gap. There are 13 residues in the CDR3. Germline assignment: CDR1 SGHNT and CDR2 YYREEE (reference sequence). Written as DNA, the CDR3 is TGTGCCGCAACTACACAGGGCACGGCACCCCTCCACTTT. Amino acid sequence: CAATTQGTAPLHF.

This chain links TRBV2 with TRBJ1-1; 7 nucleotides align to TRBD1. J gave up 12 bases and V 5 bases, and 9 bases lay outside the gene matches. This CDR3 has 12 amino acids. Germline V gene lookup returns CDR1 SNHLY and CDR2 FYNNEI. CDR3 residues: CASSPRQGKTFF. The CDR3 DNA follows: TGTGCCAGCAGTCCTCGACAGGGTAAGACTTTCTTT. Based on the CDR3 plus reference TRBV2 and TRBJ1-1, the full variable domain is EPEVTQTPSHQVTQMGQEVILRCVPISNHLYFYWYRQILGQKVEFLVSFYNNEISEKSEIFDDQFSVERPDGSNFTLKIRSTKLEDSAMYFCASSPRQGKTFFGQGTRLTVV.

This chain joins TRBV5-1 and TRBJ2-7, with 7 nucleotides matching TRBD1. The CDR3 covers 16 residues. Trimming at V came to 0 bases and at J to 3 bases, leaving 9 bases not matched to a gene. Germline CDR1 and CDR2: SGHRS and YFSETQ. Written as DNA, the CDR3 is TGCGCCAGCAGCTTGGGGGCAGGGGGTGGTGTCTACGAGCAGTACTTC. Amino acid sequence: CASSLGAGGGVYEQYF. Based on the CDR3 plus reference TRBV5-1 and TRBJ2-7, the full variable domain is KAGVTQTPRYLIKTRGQQVTLSCSPISGHRSVSWYQQTPGQGLQFLFEYFSETQRNKGNFPGRFSGRQFSNSRSEMNVSTLELGDSALYLCASSLGAGGGVYEQYFGPGTRLTVT.

The rearrangement uses TRBV7-9 and TRBJ1-5, with D maybe TRBD1 (5 bases). The CDR3 runs 15 residues. CDR1 and CDR2 from the germline V gene are SEHNR and FQNEAQ (reference sequence). V dropped 5 bases and J dropped 2 bases, with 13 bases sitting between them. CDR3 sequence reads: CASSEAGLGNQPQHF. The CDR3 coding sequence is TGTGCCAGCAGCGAAGCGGGGCTCGGCAATCAGCCCCAGCATTTT.

This clone has a single count. This sequence joins TRBV5-4 and TRBJ2-3; D is uncertain. Trimming left V 0 bases short and J 7 bases short, with 12 bases between. Germline assignment: CDR1 SGHNT and CDR2 YYREEE (reference sequence). This CDR3 is 14 amino acids long. DNA for the CDR3: TGTGCCAGCAGCTTGGCGGTAATTCCTAATACGCAGTATTTT. Protein product: CASSLAVIPNTQYF.

This clone was found a few times. The chain carries TRBV27 and TRBJ1-2; D gene uncertain. The CDR3 contains 13 residues. V lost 3 bases and J lost 4, with 9 bases in between. CDR1 MNHEY and CDR2 SMNVEV come from the germline V gene (reference sequence). CDR3 DNA sequence: TGTGCCAGCAGTTTCTCAGTGGCCTATGGCTACACCTTC. Encoded protein: CASSFSVAYGYTF.

This clone has a handful of counts. The chain has TRBV30 and TRBJ1-3; D gene uncertain. Trimming removed 2 bases from V and 0 bases from J, with 11 bases in between. The CDR3 spans 15 residues. The germline V gene encodes CDR1 GTSNPN and CDR2 SVGIG (reference sequence). The CDR3 DNA reads TGTGCCTGGAGTCGTCCAGACTTCTCTGGAAACACCATATATTTT. Residues: CAWSRPDFSGNTIYF.

The V call is TRBV30, the J call TRBJ1-5; possible D gene TRBD1, 6 bases. Germline V gene sequence: CDR1 GTSNPN, CDR2 SVGIG (reference sequence). CDR3 size: 15 residues. Trimming removed 3 bases at V and 0 bases at J, with 12 bases between. CDR3 residues: CAWSRTVNSNQPQHF. DNA for the CDR3: TGTGCCTGGAGCCGGACAGTCAATAGCAATCAGCCCCAGCATTTT.

CDR3 nucleotides: TGCAGTGCTAGAAGGGGGTACGAGCAGTACTTC. This gives the protein CSARRGYEQYF. This rearrangement joins TRBV20-1 to TRBJ2-7; D may be TRBD1 (6 bases). V lost 2 bases and J lost 4, with 6 bases in between. The CDR3 extends over 11 amino acids. Germline CDR1 reads DFQATT; CDR2 reads SNEGSKA (reference sequence).

The table lists this clone with a count of one. The CDR3 DNA follows: TGCGCCAGCAGCCATGAGGCGGGAGATTCCTACAATGAGCAGTTCTTC. Protein: CASSHEAGDSYNEQFF. V gene TRBV4-1 combines with J gene TRBJ2-1, with 7 bases aligning to TRBD2. The CDR3 sequence is 16 residues long. Germline V gene lookup returns CDR1 MGHRA and CDR2 YSYEKL. With V trimmed by 3 bases and J by 1 base, 6 bases remained unmatched.

The genes are TRBV5-1 and TRBJ2-3, with D possibly TRBD2 on 5 matching bases. The CDR3 is 17 amino acids. V was pared by 0 bases and J by 1 base, with 15 bases between. Germline-derived CDR1 and CDR2 are SGHRS and YFSETQ. The CDR3 coding sequence is TGCGCCAGCAGCTTGGGCGGCGGTGCGGGTGGCACAGATACGCAGTATTTT. This gives the protein CASSLGGGAGGTDTQYF.

CDR3 bases: TGTGCCAGTAGTATCGGGTTAGAGACCCAGTACTTC. Translated, it gives CASSIGLETQYF. The genes are TRBV19 and TRBJ2-5; no reliable D call. Trimming cost V 3 bases and J 4 bases, with 6 bases left between them. The length of the CDR3 is 12 residues. Germline-derived CDR1 and CDR2 are LNHDA and SQIVND (reference sequence).

V usage is TRBV19 and J usage is TRBJ2-3; 9 bases are shared with TRBD2. The V gene's germline CDR1 is LNHDA and CDR2 SQIVND (reference sequence). J gave up 1 base and V 4 bases, and 0 bases lay outside the gene matches. This CDR3 region has 14 residues. The DNA for the CDR3 is TGTGCCAGTAGTACTAGCGGGGGCACAGATACGCAGTATTTT. Its translation: CASSTSGGTDTQYF.

The chain employs TRBV7-3 and TRBJ2-5, with 8 bases that match TRBD2. Germline V lookup: CDR1 SGHTA, CDR2 FQGTGA. This CDR3 comprises 18 residues. Trimming took 2 bases from V and 4 from J; bases not matched to a gene: 15. CDR3 loop: CASSLQSGGPNVRETQYF. In nucleotides, the CDR3 is TGTGCCAGCAGCTTACAGTCGGGAGGGCCCAATGTGAGAGAGACCCAGTACTTC.

The CDR3 loop is CASSLGGPDTQYF. The CDR3 region has the DNA TGTGCCAGCAGCTTGGGAGGCCCAGATACGCAGTATTTT. The rearrangement joins TRBV6-5 to TRBJ2-3, with D maybe TRBD2 (6 bases). From germline, CDR1 is MNHEY and CDR2 SVGAGI. The CDR3 is made up of 13 amino acids. The germline V and J ends were trimmed by 6 bases and 4 bases, with 11 bases remaining between them.

The chain uses TRBV5-1 and TRBJ1-2; D uncertain. Trimming shortened V by 0 bases and J by 6 bases, and 12 bases separated the two germline ends. This CDR3 is built from 14 residues. Germline loops: CDR1 SGHRS, CDR2 YFSETQ. Here the CDR3 reads CASSLGLTADGYTF. The CDR3 coding sequence is TGCGCCAGCAGCTTGGGGTTAACAGCGGATGGCTACACCTTC.

The J gene is TRBJ1-6, the V gene TRBV2; no firm D call. V was clipped by 4 bases and J by 6 bases, with 13 bases between them. Germline CDR1 is SNHLY and CDR2 is FYNNEI. CDR3 size: 15 residues. Here the CDR3 DNA reads TGTGCCAGCAGTGGCCCGGGAGGGAGTAATTCACCCCTCCACTTT. Translating it yields CASSGPGGSNSPLHF.

This rearrangement joins TRBV7-2 to TRBJ1-6; TRBD1 matches at 7 bases. This CDR3 region has 19 residues. The V gene end was trimmed by 8 bases and the J gene end by 0 bases; junction bases not matched to a gene: 16. Germline V gene lookup returns CDR1 SGHTA and CDR2 FQGNSA. In DNA, the CDR3 is TGTGCCAGCCTTCCGGGACAGTCCTTCCTTAGCTCCTATAATTCACCCCTCCACTTT. This gives the protein CASLPGQSFLSSYNSPLHF. The full variable domain, with the rest looked up from reference TRBV7-2 and TRBJ1-6, is GAGVSQSPSNKVTEKGKDVELRCDPISGHTALYWYRQSLGQGLEFLIYFQGNSAPDKSGLPSDRFSAERTGGSVSTLTIQRTQQEDSAVYLCASLPGQSFLSSYNSPLHFGNGTRLTVT.

The chain recombines TRBV7-2 with TRBJ2-7; the D gene is possibly TRBD2 (5 bases). V was clipped by 5 bases and J by 6 bases, with 17 bases between them. CDR1 is SGHTA and CDR2 is FQGNSA in the germline V gene. The CDR3 length is 14 residues. The CDR3 protein is CASSPITSSSEQYF. The CDR3 region has the DNA TGTGCCAGCAGCCCTATTACTAGTAGCTCCGAGCAGTACTTC. The entire variable domain, with the rest obtained from reference TRBV7-2 and TRBJ2-7, is as follows: GAGVSQSPSNKVTEKGKDVELRCDPISGHTALYWYRQSLGQGLEFLIYFQGNSAPDKSGLPSDRFSAERTGGSVSTLTIQRTQQEDSAVYLCASSPITSSSEQYFGPGTRLTVT.

V gene TRBV19 combines with J gene TRBJ2-3, with TRBD2 matching over 9 bases. Looked up from germline, CDR1 is LNHDA and CDR2 is SQIVND (reference sequence). The ends lost 4 bases at V and 5 bases at J; junction bases unmatched: 7. CDR3 size: 15 residues. The CDR3 DNA is TGTGCCAGTAGTAAAAGGCCAGCGGGAGGAGATACGCAGTATTTT. Translation gives CASSKRPAGGDTQYF. The variable domain in full, with the rest retrieved from reference TRBV19 and TRBJ2-3, is DGGITQSPKYLFRKEGQNVTLSCEQNLNHDAMYWYRQDPGQGLRLIYYSQIVNDFQKGDIAEGYSVSREKKESFPLTVTSAQKNPTAFYLCASSKRPAGGDTQYFGPGTRLTVL.

This clone was observed a few times. V gene TRBV10-3 combines with J gene TRBJ2-7; no definite D call. Per the germline V gene, CDR1 is ENHRY and CDR2 is SYGVKD. The germline V and J ends were trimmed by 0 bases and 0 bases, with 9 bases remaining between them. CDR3 size: 15 residues. The CDR3 bases are TGTGCCATCAGTGAGTCGAGGCCTCCCTCCTACGAGCAGTACTTC. Translating it yields CAISESRPPSYEQYF.

DNA for the CDR3: TGTGCCATCAGCCCGACCGGGACAGGGCGAAGTTACGAGCAGTACTTC. The encoded protein is CAISPTGTGRSYEQYF. The J gene is TRBJ2-7, the V gene TRBV10-3, with 9 bases lining up with TRBD1. Germline CDR1 is ENHRY and CDR2 is SYGVKD. This CDR3 is built from 16 residues. Unmatched junction bases numbered 13, after V lost 6 bases and J lost 4 bases.